This T cell receptor beta chain was captured by sequencing in a study of control samples from healthy donors and cancer patients. The method was immunoSEQ multiplex PCR; TCRdb's version includes in-frame clones alone and lacks a portion of them. The data contain about 57,000 clones, 94% of them seen just once; the ten biggest clones take up 3.5% to 4%. This clone was recorded only once. This sequence originates from a man under 40 in good health. The specimen sequenced was blood.

In DNA form, the CDR3 reads TGTGCCAGCACCCCCTCTTATGGCACTGAAGCTTTCTTT. Translating gives CASTPSYGTEAFF. The V call is TRBV12-3 or TRBV12-4, the J call TRBJ1-1; D ambiguous. There are 13 residues in the CDR3. Deletions cut 7 bases from V and 4 bases from J, with 13 bases between.